This T cell receptor (beta chain) was found in a study of lymphopenia after photon versus proton radiotherapy. Study-level findings and limits: Proton therapy kept repertoires fairly stable, unlike photons, which gained effector/memory cells. Only patients who died were analyzed for survival; proton advantage is unproven. A bigger post-nadir fall in TCR diversity correlated inversely with survival time in deceased patients.

To note about this clone: Its antigen is not identified.

Method: immunoSEQ multiplex PCR; TCRdb's copy keeps in-frame clones and lacks some. In the table there are some 42,000 clones, about 83% of which are singletons. The germline CDR1 and CDR2 sequences are MNHNS and SASEGT. The CDR3 is 12 residues long. V lost 1 base, J lost 6 bases, and 7 bases lay in between. The chain couples TRBV6-1 to TRBJ2-7; no clear D gene. The sample in question was peripheral blood, obtained from a patient treated with proton-based radiotherapy. This sequence was found in a woman aged 70 to 79 with pancreatic cancer. CDR3 DNA sequence: TGTGCCAGCAGTGAAGTCGTGAGCGAGCAGTACTTC. It translates to CASSEVVSEQYF.